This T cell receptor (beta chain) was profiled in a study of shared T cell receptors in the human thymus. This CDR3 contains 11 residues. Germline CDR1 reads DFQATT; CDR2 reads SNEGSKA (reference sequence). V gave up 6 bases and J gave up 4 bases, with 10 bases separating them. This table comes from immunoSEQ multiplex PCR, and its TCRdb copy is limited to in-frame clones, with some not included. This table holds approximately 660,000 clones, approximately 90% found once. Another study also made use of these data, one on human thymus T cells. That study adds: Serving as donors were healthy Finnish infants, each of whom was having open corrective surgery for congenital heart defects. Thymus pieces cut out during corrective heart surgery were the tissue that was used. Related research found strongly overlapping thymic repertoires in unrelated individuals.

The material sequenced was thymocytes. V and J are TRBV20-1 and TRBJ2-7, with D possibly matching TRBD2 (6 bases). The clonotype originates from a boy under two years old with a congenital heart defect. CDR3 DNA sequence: TGCAGTGCCCAGGGACTTTACGAGCAGTACTTC. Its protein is CSAQGLYEQYF.